The next 17 T cell receptor beta chains were all read from a single sample in a study of blood T cell repertoires in COVID-19. Method: immunoSEQ multiplex PCR; TCRdb's copy keeps in-frame clones and lacks some. The data show some 300,000 clones, roughly 86% seen once. Sequencing input: PBMCs or T cells enriched from blood (not recorded which). All receptors derive from a woman in her thirties who had recovered from COVID-19.

This chain links TRBV28 with TRBJ1-1, with D maybe TRBD1 (5 bases). The CDR3 sequence is 16 residues long. From germline, CDR1 is MDHEN and CDR2 SYDVKM. V lost 5 bases to trimming and J lost 1 base, with 17 bases between them. The CDR3 spells CASSLWTPQKNTEAFF. The CDR3, as DNA: TGTGCCAGCAGTCTCTGGACACCTCAAAAGAACACTGAAGCTTTCTTT.

V and J are TRBV12-5 and TRBJ1-1; 7 bases are shared with TRBD1. The germline CDR1 and CDR2 sequences are LGHNT and FRNRAP. This CDR3 has 17 residues. The junction had 11 bases not matched to a gene; V was cut back by 4 bases and J by 0 bases. This CDR3 reads CASGWDQGGYMNTEAFF. In DNA, the CDR3 is TGTGCTAGTGGTTGGGACCAGGGGGGATACATGAACACTGAAGCTTTCTTT.

The chain joins TRBV7-2 to TRBJ2-7; D possibly corresponds to TRBD1 (5 bases). V was clipped by 2 bases and J by 6 bases, with 14 bases between them. Per the germline V gene, CDR1 is SGHTA and CDR2 is FQGNSA. This CDR3 has 14 residues. CDR3: CASSLRGRSGEQYF. The DNA of the CDR3 is TGTGCCAGCAGCTTAAGGGGTAGGTCTGGCGAGCAGTACTTC. The complete variable domain, with remaining parts taken from reference TRBV7-2 and TRBJ2-7, reads GAGVSQSPSNKVTEKGKDVELRCDPISGHTALYWYRQSLGQGLEFLIYFQGNSAPDKSGLPSDRFSAERTGGSVSTLTIQRTQQEDSAVYLCASSLRGRSGEQYFGPGTRLTVT.

This rearrangement joins TRBV7-2 to TRBJ2-1; 7 bases align to TRBD2. Trimming cost V 4 bases and J 6 bases; bases outside gene matches: 6. This CDR3 has 14 residues. CDR1 is SGHTA, CDR2 FQGNSA, per germline. The CDR3 reads CASSSGGLGNEQFF. For the CDR3, the DNA is TGTGCCAGCAGCTCGGGAGGACTCGGCAATGAGCAGTTCTTC.

The chain employs TRBV29-1 and TRBJ2-7; a possible D gene is TRBD1 (5 bases). CDR3 length equals 15 residues. V shed 6 bases and J shed 0 bases, with 18 bases lying between them. The germline gives CDR1 SQVTM, CDR2 ANQGSEA. CDR3 loop: CSVLIGRASSYEQYF. CDR3 in DNA: TGCAGCGTATTGATAGGCAGGGCGAGCTCCTACGAGCAGTACTTC.

This clone was picked up a small number of times. The chain recombines TRBV7-9 with TRBJ2-7; 11 bases are a match to TRBD2. This CDR3 is 17 amino acids long. CDR1 and CDR2 from the germline V gene are SEHNR and FQNEAQ (reference sequence). The V and J ends lost 5 bases and 6 bases, in that order; junction bases with no gene match: 15. CDR3 bases: TGTGCCAGCAGCCAAACATATTTTCTAGCGGGAGGTGCCGAGCAGTACTTC. Translation: CASSQTYFLAGGAEQYF.

The chain is built from TRBV19 and TRBJ1-1; a weak D match, TRBD1 (6 bases). Trimming took 3 bases from V and 6 from J, leaving 14 bases between them. The CDR3 has 14 residues. From germline, CDR1 is LNHDA and CDR2 SQIVND (reference sequence). The CDR3 DNA sequence: TGTGCCAGTAGTATCCAGGACAGTAATCCTGAAGCTTTCTTT. This gives the protein CASSIQDSNPEAFF.

The chain recombines TRBV5-4 with TRBJ2-1; 8 bases fit TRBD2. With V trimmed by 4 bases and J by 7 bases, 13 bases remained unmatched. The CDR3 extends over 16 amino acids. Germline-derived CDR1 and CDR2 are SGHNT and YYREEE (reference sequence). The CDR3 spells CASSLSGAGVRNEQFF. CDR3 bases: TGTGCCAGCAGCCTTTCTGGAGCGGGAGTGCGGAATGAGCAGTTCTTC. Together with reference TRBV5-4 and TRBJ2-1, the CDR3 gives the full variable domain: ETGVTQSPTHLIKTRGQQVTLRCSSQSGHNTVSWYQQALGQGPQFIFQYYREEENGRGNFPPRFSGLQFPNYSSELNVNALELDDSALYLCASSLSGAGVRNEQFFGPGTRLTVL.

The J gene is TRBJ1-6, the V gene TRBV6-1; D is ambiguous. Per the germline V gene, CDR1 is MNHNS and CDR2 is SASEGT. The CDR3 covers 13 residues. The germline V and J ends were trimmed by 8 bases and 8 bases, with 13 bases remaining between them. This CDR3 reads CASAGREDSPLHF. Written as DNA, the CDR3 is TGTGCCAGCGCGGGGAGGGAGGATTCACCCCTCCACTTT.

As DNA, the CDR3 is TGCGCCAGCAGTGGCAGGACAGGGGGCGAAAGACCGTTCTTC. This translates into CASSGRTGGERPFF. J is TRBJ2-1 and V is TRBV10-1; 11 bases are a match to TRBD1. This CDR3 has 14 residues. Trimming took 4 bases from V and 15 from J; bases not matched to a gene: 11. Germline V gene lookup returns CDR1 WNHNN and CDR2 SYGVQD (reference sequence).

J is TRBJ1-2 and V is TRBV6-2 or TRBV6-3; 8 bases line up with TRBD1. The germline gives CDR1 MNHEY, CDR2 SVGEGT. The CDR3 runs 15 residues. V dropped 2 bases and J dropped 2; count of bases not matched to a gene: 4. CDR3 in DNA: TGTGCCAGCAGTTACAGACAGGGGACAAACTATGGCTACACCTTC. This gives the protein CASSYRQGTNYGYTF.

The chain carries TRBV7-9 and TRBJ1-2; D possibly corresponds to TRBD1 (6 bases). V was pared by 4 bases and J by 5 bases, with 26 bases between. The CDR3 length is 18 residues. The germline V gene encodes CDR1 SEHNR and CDR2 FQNEAQ (reference sequence). In nucleotides, the CDR3 is TGTGCCAGCAGCTCAAATCCCGGATGGGGGGGCAGGGAGTATGGCTACACCTTC. It translates to CASSSNPGWGGREYGYTF. The whole variable domain, filled in from reference TRBV7-9 and TRBJ1-2, reads DTGVSQNPRHKITKRGQNVTFRCDPISEHNRLYWYRQTLGQGPEFLTYFQNEAQLEKSRLLSDRFSAERPKGSFSTLEIQRTEQGDSAMYLCASSSNPGWGGREYGYTFGSGTRLTVV.

This chain connects TRBV21-1 to TRBJ2-4; TRBD2 was called by the table and not checked on the DNA. TRBV21-1 has pseudogene status. The CDR3 covers 14 residues. CDR3 nucleotide sequence: TGTGCCAGCTCTTGGGGGGTCTCTAAAAACATTCAGTACTTC. Translated: CASSWGVSKNIQYF.

The rearrangement links TRBV4-1 to TRBJ2-7, with D perhaps matching TRBD1 (7 bases). The CDR3 spans 18 residues. Between the trimmed V and J ends, which lost 0 bases and 1 base, there was a span of 19 bases. The germline CDR1 and CDR2 sequences are MGHRA and YSYEKL. CDR3 amino acids: CASSQDRAGGPQSYEQYF. The CDR3 DNA is TGCGCCAGCAGCCAAGATCGTGCAGGGGGGCCGCAATCCTACGAGCAGTACTTC.

The rearrangement uses TRBV11-2 and TRBJ2-7; D uncertain. The CDR3 runs to 12 residues. The ends were cut back, 6 bases at V and 2 bases at J, with 8 bases in the middle. Looked up from germline, CDR1 is SGHAT and CDR2 is FQNNGV. The DNA for the CDR3 is TGTGCCAGCAGTCCGGGTCCCTACGAGCAGTACTTC. It specifies CASSPGPYEQYF.

The chain joins TRBV4-1 to TRBJ2-4; D is undetermined. V was pared by 0 bases and J by 9 bases, with 6 bases between. This CDR3 contains 12 residues. The germline V gene encodes CDR1 MGHRA and CDR2 YSYEKL. The CDR3 is CASSQEAAIQYF. CDR3 coding DNA: TGCGCCAGCAGCCAAGAGGCGGCCATTCAGTACTTC.

This clone was recorded a few times. The chain uses TRBV6-1 and TRBJ2-7; TRBD2 aligns across 8 bases. This CDR3 spans 15 amino acids. Germline V gene lookup returns CDR1 MNHNS and CDR2 SASEGT. V shed 2 bases, J shed 1 base, and the junction held 4 bases outside the gene matches. Here the CDR3 reads CASSERTSRSYEQYF. In DNA, the CDR3 is TGTGCCAGCAGTGAACGGACTAGCAGATCCTACGAGCAGTACTTC.